The clone carrying this T cell receptor beta chain was detected a few times. This sample is part of a study of control samples from healthy donors and cancer patients. The data were produced by immunoSEQ multiplex PCR, yet TCRdb's version contains in-frame clones alone and is incomplete. The data hold roughly 400,000 clones, with approximately 90% observed a single time. Trimming shortened V by 0 bases and J by 1 base, and 12 bases separated the two germline ends. CDR1 is SGHTA, CDR2 FQGTGA, per germline. CDR3 length equals 16 residues. The chain uses TRBV7-3 and TRBJ1-1, with D possibly being TRBD1 (5 bases). The sequencing sample was made of PBMCs. The clonotype originates from a man between 35 and 55 years old with head and neck cancer. CDR3 region: CASSLTRDSENTEAFF. DNA of the CDR3: TGTGCCAGCAGCTTAACCCGGGACTCCGAGAACACTGAAGCTTTCTTT.